The rows below give T cell receptor beta chains drawn from one sample of a study of radiotherapy plus CTLA-4 blockade in lung cancer. Profiling relied on immunoSEQ multiplex PCR, and the TCRdb table lists in-frame clones only, not all of them. The table has about 110,000 clones, 70% to 85% seen once. The sequenced sample was peripheral blood, obtained from a patient treated with radiotherapy plus ipilimumab. These receptor sequences come from a human donor with non-small cell lung cancer that progressed on radiotherapy plus ipilimumab. Some clones in this sample may be carry-over from other donors' samples. CDR3s include the opening cysteine and the closing phenylalanine or tryptophan. D genes are given only for firm matches. Some rows mark clone size as missing; the rest say once, few, many or name a class of expanded clone.

V: TRBV5-1
D: -
length: 15
size: few
J: TRBJ2-7
CDR3: CASSLAVGLSYEQYF
DNA: TGCGCCAGCAGCTTGGCTGTGGGACTCTCCTACGAGCAGTACTTC

V: TRBV11-2
D: TRBD1
length: 15
size: -
J: TRBJ1-1
CDR3: CASSLVGQGGVEAFF
DNA: TGTGCCAGCAGCTTAGTTGGGCAGGGGGGCGTTGAAGCTTTCTTT

V: TRBV7-9
D: -
length: 15
size: -
J: TRBJ1-6
CDR3: CASSPPGFGNSPLHF
DNA: TGTGCCAGCAGCCCTCCAGGTTTTGGGAATTCACCCCTCCACTTT

V: TRBV28
D: -
length: 14
size: -
J: TRBJ1-1
CDR3: CASSLLGVNTEAFF
DNA: TGTGCCAGCAGTTTATTAGGGGTAAACACTGAAGCTTTCTTT

V: TRBV18
D: TRBD2
length: 17
size: -
J: TRBJ2-2
CDR3: CASSPTLAGGNTGELFF
DNA: TGTGCCAGCTCACCGACGCTAGCGGGGGGAAACACCGGGGAGCTGTTTTTT

V: TRBV5-4
D: TRBD1
length: 16
size: -
J: TRBJ2-1
CDR3: CASSFSLGQGDNEQFF
DNA: TGTGCCAGCAGCTTCTCTCTGGGACAGGGTGACAATGAGCAGTTCTTC

V: TRBV5-4
D: -
length: 14
size: -
J: TRBJ1-6
CDR3: CASSFEGGNSPLHF
DNA: TGTGCCAGCAGCTTCGAGGGCGGGAATTCACCCCTCCACTTT

V: TRBV5-1
D: -
length: 15
size: medium-sized
J: TRBJ1-4
CDR3: CASSLALGRKEKLFF
DNA: TGCGCCAGCAGCTTGGCCTTGGGCCGCAAGGAAAAACTGTTTTTT

V: TRBV29-1
D: -
length: 13
size: -
J: TRBJ1-2
CDR3: CSDGPGTDYGYTF
DNA: TGCAGCGACGGTCCGGGCACGGACTATGGCTACACCTTC

V: TRBV7-3
D: -
length: 14
size: -
J: TRBJ2-1
CDR3: CASSATRDNNEQFF
DNA: TGTGCCAGCAGCGCAACTAGGGATAACAATGAGCAGTTCTTC

V: TRBV11-2
D: TRBD1
length: 17
size: -
J: TRBJ1-3
CDR3: CASSPTGGLLSGNTIYF
DNA: TGTGCCAGCAGCCCCACAGGGGGCCTTCTCTCTGGAAACACCATATATTTT

V: TRBV11-3
D: -
length: 11
size: -
J: TRBJ2-7
CDR3: CASSQNYEQYF
DNA: TGTGCCAGCAGTCAGAACTACGAGCAGTACTTC

V: TRBV9
D: TRBD1
length: 15
size: -
J: TRBJ2-7
CDR3: CASSVHPTGVYEQYF
DNA: TGTGCCAGCAGCGTACACCCAACAGGGGTGTACGAGCAGTACTTC

V: TRBV6-1
D: TRBD1
length: 15
size: few
J: TRBJ1-1
CDR3: CASSELTGINTEAFF
DNA: TGTGCCAGCAGTGAATTGACAGGGATAAACACTGAAGCTTTCTTT

V: TRBV4-3
D: TRBD1
length: 16
size: -
J: TRBJ1-2
CDR3: CASSHQDRDYNYGYTF
DNA: TGCGCCAGCAGCCACCAAGACAGGGACTATAACTATGGCTACACCTTC

V: TRBV5-1
D: -
length: 14
size: -
J: TRBJ1-1
CDR3: CASSLAAVDTEAFF
DNA: TGCGCCAGCAGCTTGGCCGCGGTGGACACTGAAGCTTTCTTT

V: TRBV9
D: TRBD1
length: 15
size: -
J: TRBJ1-4
CDR3: CASSVSTGVFEKLFF
DNA: TGTGCCAGCAGCGTATCGACAGGGGTCTTCGAAAAACTGTTTTTT

V: TRBV2
D: -
length: 14
size: once
J: TRBJ1-5
CDR3: CASSGRWGNQPQHF
DNA: TGTGCCAGCAGTGGTAGGTGGGGCAATCAGCCCCAGCATTTT

V: TRBV7-7
D: TRBD2
length: 18
size: -
J: TRBJ2-2
CDR3: CASSPEMTSGGNTGELFF
DNA: TGTGCTAGCAGCCCCGAAATGACTAGCGGGGGAAACACCGGGGAGCTGTTTTTT

V: TRBV15
D: -
length: 14
size: once
J: TRBJ2-1
CDR3: CATSRDITGNEQFF
DNA: TGTGCCACCAGCAGAGATATAACAGGGAATGAGCAGTTCTTC